This T cell receptor (beta chain) originates from a study of blood T cell repertoires in COVID-19. Study-level background: The United States, Italy and Spain provided the acute and convalescent COVID-19 samples. T cells, B-cell-depleted T cells, or PBMCs provided the cDNA or gDNA that served as material.

Per the authors' pipeline: Amplification with reference gene primers provided the estimates of nucleated cell counts. Some clones are missing from TCRdb's copy, which holds only in-frame ones; the method was immunoSEQ multiplex PCR. The V and J calls and clone size were taken over from that table, and D and trimming were inferred from the DNA. The repertoire holds around 40,000 clones, with 75% to 85% as singletons. Trimming at V came to 1 base and at J to 10 bases, leaving 6 bases not matched to a gene. The CDR3 is 14 amino acids. Germline V gives CDR1 LGHNA, CDR2 YSLEER. The chain is built from TRBV4-3 and TRBJ2-1, with 8 bases that match TRBD2. This sequence was found in a human donor in a cohort sampled during active COVID-19. Source material: peripheral blood. CDR3 amino acids: CASSQAGLDGEQFF. CDR3 coding DNA: TGCGCCAGCAGCCAAGCGGGACTAGATGGGGAGCAGTTCTTC.